This T cell receptor (beta chain) was documented in a study of blood T cell repertoires in COVID-19. Across the study: COVID-19 samples from acute and convalescent phases originated in the United States, Italy and Spain. Sources were T cells, B-cell-depleted T cells, or PBMCs; the material itself was cDNA or gDNA.

Only in-frame clones appear in the TCRdb table, and some are missing; sequencing was by immunoSEQ multiplex PCR. Of over 130,000 clones in the sample, 84% were seen once. Germline lookup yields CDR1 LGHNT and CDR2 FRNRAP. The CDR3 consists of 17 residues. V was shortened by 1 base and J by 0 bases, with 12 bases between the two germline ends. A Seattle source enrolled patients during active infection and followed them longitudinally. This sequence was found in a man aged 25-45 years with COVID-19, enrolled during active disease. Sequencing input: peripheral blood. V and J are TRBV12-5 and TRBJ2-2; D possibly corresponds to TRBD1 (6 bases). The CDR3 DNA sequence: TGTGCTAGTGGTTTGGGGACAGCCTCAACGAACACCGGGGAGCTGTTTTTT. Translation: CASGLGTASTNTGELFF.